Only a few counts were recorded for the clone carrying this T cell receptor beta chain. Antigen unknown. The sample comes from a study of T cells in Graves' hyperthyroidism and ophthalmopathy. Study context: Peripheral blood specimens were obtained at initial diagnosis, prior to any treatment. Findings and caveats of the study: Ophthalmopathy could be told apart from stable hyperthyroidism with a 13 V-J model.

It was RNA transcripts that yielded the amplified TCR beta CDR3 regions. The HTBI primer set served for first-round RT-PCR of the TCR CDR3. In TCRdb, the multiplex PCR reads were re-called with MiXCR into one record per CDR3 protein. This sample has hundreds of thousands of distinct CDR3 sequences, with 16% found just once. CDR1 and CDR2 (germline): SQVTM, ANQGSEA. This CDR3 comprises 13 residues. V was shortened by 4 bases and J by 2 bases, with 12 bases between the two germline ends. Absence of ophthalmopathy progression within 18 months defined stable Graves' hyperthyroidism. The chain uses TRBV29-1 and TRBJ2-7; TRBD1 might be the D (5 bases). Material: blood. The TCR sequence derives from a woman in her late teens or twenties with Graves' hyperthyroidism. The CDR3 nucleotides are TGCAGCGTTGGTGATGGACAAACCTACGAGCAGTACTTC. It codes for CSVGDGQTYEQYF.